Each of the 12 T cell receptor beta chains below was sequenced from the same sample in a study of OX40 agonist ivuxolimab in advanced cancers. Sequencing used immunoSEQ multiplex PCR; TCRdb keeps in-frame clones, though not all of them. The profile shows roughly 33,000 clones, 84% of them singletons. The sequenced sample was CD4+ or CD8+ T cells sorted from blood, obtained in a trial of the OX40 agonist ivuxolimab. The receptor source for this set is an adult with an advanced solid tumor such as melanoma, head and neck, liver or kidney cancer.

The gene calls are TRBV11-2 and TRBJ1-4; 7 positions match TRBD1. Germline values: CDR1 SGHAT, CDR2 FQNNGV. CDR3 size: 15 residues. J lost 8 bases, V lost 4 bases, and 10 bases had no gene match. CDR3 DNA sequence: TGTGCCAGCAGCTACTTACAGGGGCGTGGGGAAAAACTGTTTTTT. This translates into CASSYLQGRGEKLFF.

The chain is built from TRBV5-1 and TRBJ2-5, with a weak D call TRBD1 (6 bases). The CDR3 spans 16 residues. Trimming shortened V by 0 bases and J by 3 bases, and 15 bases separated the two germline ends. Germline V lookup: CDR1 SGHRS, CDR2 YFSETQ. The CDR3 is CASSLEGGHDKETQYF. CDR3 bases: TGCGCCAGCAGCTTGGAAGGGGGACACGATAAAGAGACCCAGTACTTC.

The V and J genes are TRBV10-3 and TRBJ2-7; tentatively, D is TRBD1 (6 bases). Germline CDR1 ENHRY, CDR2 SYGVKD. The CDR3 consists of 14 residues. V was trimmed by 4 bases and J by 2 bases, leaving 12 bases between them. CDR3 in amino acids: CAISAGHNTYEQYF. In DNA, the CDR3 is TGTGCCATCAGTGCGGGACACAACACCTACGAGCAGTACTTC.

The chain combines TRBV7-9 with TRBJ2-7; D gene unclear. This CDR3 spans 14 amino acids. The germline V and J ends were trimmed by 1 base and 2 bases, with 9 bases remaining between them. Looked up from germline, CDR1 is SEHNR and CDR2 is FQNEAQ (reference sequence). CDR3 in amino acids: CASSLESGTYEQYF. For the CDR3, the DNA is TGTGCCAGCAGCTTAGAATCAGGCACCTACGAGCAGTACTTC.

The chain carries TRBV7-2 and TRBJ2-5; the match to TRBD2 covers 9 bases. After removal of 6 bases from V and 3 bases from J, the junction contained 8 bases not matched to a gene. The CDR3 is 15 amino acids. Germline values: CDR1 SGHTA, CDR2 FQGNSA. DNA of the CDR3: TGTGCCAGCAGACGGTCTAGCGGGGAAGAAGAGACCCAGTACTTC. Translation gives CASRRSSGEEETQYF. The full variable domain, rest sourced from reference TRBV7-2 and TRBJ2-5, is GAGVSQSPSNKVTEKGKDVELRCDPISGHTALYWYRQSLGQGLEFLIYFQGNSAPDKSGLPSDRFSAERTGGSVSTLTIQRTQQEDSAVYLCASRRSSGEEETQYFGPGTRLLVL.

V and J are TRBV18 and TRBJ1-2; TRBD1 matches 7 bases. The CDR3 consists of 14 residues. With 3 bases clipped from V and 0 bases from J, the junction kept 1 base outside the gene matches. Germline CDR1 is KGHSH and CDR2 is LQKENI. The CDR3 loop is CASSPDRTNYGYTF. In nucleotides, the CDR3 is TGTGCCAGCTCACCGGACAGGACTAACTATGGCTACACCTTC. The full variable domain, rest sourced from reference TRBV18 and TRBJ1-2, is NAGVMQNPRHLVRRRGQEARLRCSPMKGHSHVYWYRQLPEEGLKFMVYLQKENIIDESGMPKERFSAEFPKEGPSILRIQQVVRGDSAAYFCASSPDRTNYGYTFGSGTRLTVV.

This chain uses TRBV10-2 with TRBJ2-7, with unresolved D. Trimming left V 7 bases short and J 1 base short, with 14 bases between. The CDR3 contains 14 residues. The germline CDR1 and CDR2 sequences are WSHSY and SAAADI. CDR3 coding DNA: TGCGCCAGCAATATGGGTTTTGAGTCCTACGAGCAGTACTTC. Amino acid sequence: CASNMGFESYEQYF.

The chain is built from TRBV13 and TRBJ2-3, with D uncertain. CDR3 length equals 13 residues. Germline V gene data show CDR1 as PRHDT and CDR2 as FYEKMQ (reference sequence). Trimming left V 2 bases short and J 3 bases short, with 6 bases between. The CDR3 DNA is TGTGCCAGCAGCTTATGGGGTACAGATACGCAGTATTTT. It encodes CASSLWGTDTQYF.

The rearrangement joins TRBV28 to TRBJ2-1, with D perhaps matching TRBD2 (6 bases). Germline values: CDR1 MDHEN, CDR2 SYDVKM. CDR3 length: 16 amino acids. V was clipped by 5 bases and J by 9 bases, with 23 bases between them. CDR3 nucleotides: TGTGCCAGCAGTCTCATCTCGGGGCTAGCGAGCGTTGAGCAGTTCTTC. Its protein is CASSLISGLASVEQFF.

This clone was detected only once. The chain combines TRBV4-1 with TRBJ1-4, with TRBD1 matching 12 bases. The CDR3 totals 19 residues. V shed 0 bases and J 8 bases; nucleotides not matched to a gene: 13. Germline V CDR1 and CDR2: MGHRA, YSYEKL. The CDR3 coding sequence is TGCGCCAGCAGCCAAGAGTGGGGACAGGGGGCTCCCCGCGGCGAAAAACTGTTTTTT. It yields the protein CASSQEWGQGAPRGEKLFF.

This clone was recorded only once. The chain is built from TRBV29-1 and TRBJ2-3, with D possibly matching TRBD1 (5 bases). CDR1 is SQVTM, CDR2 ANQGSEA, per germline. V was cut by 3 bases and J by 1 base, with 11 bases left in between. The CDR3 is 14 amino acids. CDR3 sequence reads: CSVDSGMGTDTQYF. The CDR3 DNA reads as TGCAGCGTTGATTCAGGGATGGGCACAGATACGCAGTATTTT.

The DNA of the CDR3 is TGTGCCAGCACCGGTTTGACAGGGAAAAGGACTGAAGCTTTCTTT. Translation gives CASTGLTGKRTEAFF. This chain joins TRBV6-1 and TRBJ1-1; 7 bases fit TRBD1. Looked up from germline, CDR1 is MNHNS and CDR2 is SASEGT. V was clipped by 7 bases and J by 5 bases; unmatched bases: 13. The CDR3 covers 15 residues.